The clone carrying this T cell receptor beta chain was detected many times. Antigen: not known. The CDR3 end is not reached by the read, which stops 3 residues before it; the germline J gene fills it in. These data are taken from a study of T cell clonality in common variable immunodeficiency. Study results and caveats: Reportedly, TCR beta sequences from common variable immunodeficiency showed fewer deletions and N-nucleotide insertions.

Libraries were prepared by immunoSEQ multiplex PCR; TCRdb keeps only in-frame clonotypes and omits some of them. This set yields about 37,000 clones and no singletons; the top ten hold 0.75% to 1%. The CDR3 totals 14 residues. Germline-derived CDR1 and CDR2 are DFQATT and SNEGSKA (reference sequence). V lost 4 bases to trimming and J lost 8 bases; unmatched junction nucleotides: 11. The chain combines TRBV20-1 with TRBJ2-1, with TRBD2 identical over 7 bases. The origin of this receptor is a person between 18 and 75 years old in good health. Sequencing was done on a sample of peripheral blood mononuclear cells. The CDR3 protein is CSANLAGRPHEQFF. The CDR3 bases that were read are TGCAGTGCTAATTTAGCGGGTCGCCCCCATGAG.